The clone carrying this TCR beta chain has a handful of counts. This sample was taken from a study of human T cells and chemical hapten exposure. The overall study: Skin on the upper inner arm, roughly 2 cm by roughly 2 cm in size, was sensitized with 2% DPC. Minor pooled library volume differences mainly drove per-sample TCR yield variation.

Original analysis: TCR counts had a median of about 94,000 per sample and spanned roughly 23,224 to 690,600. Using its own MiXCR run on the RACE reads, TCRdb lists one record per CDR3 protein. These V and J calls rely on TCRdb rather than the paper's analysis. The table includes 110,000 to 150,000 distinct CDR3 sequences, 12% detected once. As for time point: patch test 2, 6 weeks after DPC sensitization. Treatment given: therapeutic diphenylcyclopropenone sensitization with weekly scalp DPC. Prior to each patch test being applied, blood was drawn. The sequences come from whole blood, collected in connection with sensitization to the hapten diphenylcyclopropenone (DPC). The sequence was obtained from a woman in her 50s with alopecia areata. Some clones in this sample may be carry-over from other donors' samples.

The CDR3 reads CASSIAGVRTEAFF. The CDR3 DNA sequence: TGTGCCAGTAGTATCGCGGGTGTAAGAACTGAAGCTTTCTTT. The rearrangement links TRBV19 to TRBJ1-1; the D is unclear. Germline CDR1 reads LNHDA; CDR2 reads SQIVND (reference sequence). This CDR3 has 14 residues. Between the trimmed V and J ends, which lost 3 bases and 5 bases, there was a span of 13 bases.